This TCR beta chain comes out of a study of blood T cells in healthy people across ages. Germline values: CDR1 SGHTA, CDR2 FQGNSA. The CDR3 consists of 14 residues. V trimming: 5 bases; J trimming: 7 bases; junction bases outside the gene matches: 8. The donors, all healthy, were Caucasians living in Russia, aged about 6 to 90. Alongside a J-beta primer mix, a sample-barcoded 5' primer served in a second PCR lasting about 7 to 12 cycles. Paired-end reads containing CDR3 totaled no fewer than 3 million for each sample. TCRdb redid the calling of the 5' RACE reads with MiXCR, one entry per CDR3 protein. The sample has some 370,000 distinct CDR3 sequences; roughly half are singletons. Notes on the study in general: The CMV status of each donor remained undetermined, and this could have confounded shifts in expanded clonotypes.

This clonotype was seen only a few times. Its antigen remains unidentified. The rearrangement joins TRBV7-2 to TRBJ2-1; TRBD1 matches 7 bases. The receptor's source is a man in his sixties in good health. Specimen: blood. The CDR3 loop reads CASSLWGRGNEQFF. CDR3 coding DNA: TGTGCCAGCAGCCTATGGGGCAGGGGGAATGAGCAGTTCTTC.